The 30 T cell receptor beta chains reported below all come from one sample, sequenced in a study of memory CD8 T cells in hepatitis C reinfection. Time point described: late/post reinfection, 12 to 24 weeks after detection. TCR sequencing was done directly ex vivo on sorted cells, without expansion in vitro. Generated by immunoSEQ multiplex PCR, the TCRdb table keeps only in-frame clones and is missing some. The sample consists of about 43,000 clones, 80% to 90% of them appearing once. The specimen was naive CD8+ T cells sorted from blood. The receptor set was obtained from a man younger than 35 with hepatitis C virus infection.

V gene TRBV15 combines with J gene TRBJ1-4; TRBD1 agrees at 7 bases. This CDR3 is 15 amino acids long. Germline V gene data show CDR1 as LNHNV and CDR2 as YYDKDF (reference sequence). Losses at the gene ends were 3 bases for V and 5 bases for J; bases not matched to a gene: 6. The CDR3 region is CATSSVRTGNEKLFF. CDR3 coding DNA: TGTGCCACCAGCAGCGTAAGGACAGGAAATGAAAAACTGTTTTTT.

This sequence joins TRBV4-1 and TRBJ1-5; D is unresolved. Germline CDR1 MGHRA, CDR2 YSYEKL. The V gene lost 0 bases and the J gene lost 0 bases, with 15 bases spanning the gap. This CDR3 has 18 amino acids. The CDR3 sequence is CASSQEVLSSYSNQPQHF. CDR3 DNA: TGCGCCAGCAGCCAAGAGGTTCTAAGTTCTTATAGCAATCAGCCCCAGCATTTT.

This chain joins TRBV7-8 and TRBJ2-6, with 9 bases fitting TRBD2. CDR1 is SGHVS, CDR2 FQNEAQ, per germline. J was trimmed by 0 bases and V by 1 base; bases with no gene match: 4. The length of the CDR3 is 18 residues. The CDR3: CASSLGSSGISGANVLTF. DNA of the CDR3: TGTGCCAGCAGCTTAGGGTCTAGCGGGATCTCTGGGGCCAACGTCCTGACTTTC.

The chain is built from TRBV5-1 and TRBJ2-2, with TRBD2 identical over 11 bases. V lost 4 bases to trimming and J lost 1 base; unmatched junction nucleotides: 6. This CDR3 has 17 residues. Germline V gene sequence: CDR1 SGHRS, CDR2 YFSETQ. CDR3 amino acids: CASSPGLAVRNTGELFF. The CDR3, as DNA: TGCGCCAGCAGCCCGGGACTAGCGGTTAGGAACACCGGGGAGCTGTTTTTT.

The V call is TRBV7-9, the J call TRBJ2-3; 9 positions match TRBD2. With 4 bases clipped from V and 6 bases from J, the junction kept 14 bases outside the gene matches. CDR1 and CDR2 from the germline V gene are SEHNR and FQNEAQ (reference sequence). The CDR3 has 17 amino acids. The CDR3 spells CASSSFIVAGVTDTQYF. Written as DNA, the CDR3 is TGTGCCAGCAGCTCATTCATAGTAGCGGGAGTCACCGATACGCAGTATTTT.

The chain recombines TRBV13 with TRBJ2-5; 8 nucleotides match TRBD1. The V segment lost 3 bases and the J segment 5 bases; nucleotides outside the gene matches: 11. The CDR3 runs to 16 residues. Per germline, CDR1 PRHDT and CDR2 FYEKMQ (reference sequence). The CDR3 bases are TGTGCCAGCAGCTTGAGCGTCAGGGGGCTTTGGGAGACCCAGTACTTC. It specifies CASSLSVRGLWETQYF.

V usage is TRBV7-2 and J usage is TRBJ2-7; 10 bases align to TRBD2. Germline CDR1 is SGHTA and CDR2 is FQGNSA. The J segment lost 5 bases and the V segment lost 5 bases, leaving 6 bases of the junction unmatched. This CDR3 is built from 14 residues. CDR3 nucleotides: TGTGCCAGCAGCCTGAGCGGGGGGGCCAACGAGCAGTACGTC. Amino acids: CASSLSGGANEQYV.

The chain carries TRBV4-1 and TRBJ2-5; D is ambiguous. V was pared by 3 bases and J by 5 bases, with 10 bases between. The CDR3 is made up of 13 amino acids. Germline CDR1 is MGHRA and CDR2 is YSYEKL. The CDR3 region has the DNA TGCGCCAGCAGCCACCTCCCGTTGGAGACCCAGTACTTC. It encodes CASSHLPLETQYF.

This clone was observed once. The gene calls are TRBV11-2 and TRBJ2-5; possibly TRBD1 for D (6 bases). The J call is uncertain, as TRBJ2-7 better fits the DNA end. In germline, CDR1 is SGHAT, CDR2 FQNNGV. The CDR3 has 16 residues. DNA of the CDR3: TGTGCCAGCAGCCTCTGGTCCACAGGGAGAGTTTACGAGCAGTACTTC. Protein: CASSLWSTGRVYEQYF.

The gene calls are TRBV7-2 and TRBJ2-7, with 10 bases that match TRBD2. V shed 5 bases, J shed 4 bases, and the junction held 8 bases outside the gene matches. Germline V gene lookup returns CDR1 SGHTA and CDR2 FQGNSA. This CDR3 has 15 residues. CDR3 DNA sequence: TGTGCCAGCAGCCCTGCCCTAGCGGGGGCTTACGAGCAGTACGTC. This codes for CASSPALAGAYEQYV.

V and J are TRBV27 and TRBJ2-1, with 9 bases fitting TRBD1. The J segment lost 5 bases and the V segment lost 5 bases, leaving 7 bases of the junction unmatched. Per the germline V gene, CDR1 is MNHEY and CDR2 is SMNVEV (reference sequence). CDR3 length: 15 amino acids. CDR3 in amino acids: CASSPRDRVDNEQFF. The CDR3 bases are TGTGCCAGCAGTCCTCGGGACAGGGTTGACAATGAGCAGTTCTTC.

This clone was detected once. The chain links TRBV15 to TRBJ2-2, with D perhaps matching TRBD2 (6 bases). The germline gives CDR1 LNHNV, CDR2 YYDKDF (reference sequence). CDR3 length: 15 residues. V lost 4 bases and J 4 bases, leaving 13 bases between the germline ends. The CDR3 spells CATSTRRAGTGELFF. The CDR3 DNA reads TGTGCCACCAGCACGCGGAGGGCGGGCACCGGGGAGCTGTTTTTT.

The chain joins TRBV5-6 to TRBJ2-7; maybe TRBD1 (5 bases). Germline CDR1 and CDR2: SGHDT and YYEEEE. Trimming cost V 2 bases and J 3 bases, with 12 bases left between them. This CDR3 is 14 amino acids long. CDR3 nucleotide sequence: TGTGCCAGCAGCTTTAGACAGCTAGACTACGAGCAGTACTTC. Translating gives CASSFRQLDYEQYF.

For the CDR3, the DNA is TGTGCCAGCAGCACGGGACAGGGGCGAACTGAAGCTTTCTTT. It is translated as CASSTGQGRTEAFF. The chain couples TRBV7-9 to TRBJ1-1; 10 nucleotides match TRBD1. Germline V gene lookup returns CDR1 SEHNR and CDR2 FQNEAQ (reference sequence). V was pared by 5 bases and J by 5 bases, with 5 bases of the junction left unmatched. This CDR3 spans 14 amino acids.

The chain employs TRBV27 and TRBJ2-1; 7 bases agree with TRBD2. With 5 bases clipped from V and 6 bases from J, the junction kept 19 bases outside the gene matches. CDR1 MNHEY and CDR2 SMNVEV come from the germline V gene (reference sequence). The CDR3 has 18 amino acids. The CDR3 sequence is CASSLRDYGNLNVNEQFF. The CDR3 DNA reads as TGTGCCAGCAGTCTCCGGGACTATGGCAATTTGAACGTCAATGAGCAGTTCTTC.

The chain has TRBV4-1 and TRBJ2-5; D is ambiguous. This CDR3 has 14 amino acids. Germline V gives CDR1 MGHRA, CDR2 YSYEKL. Between the trimmed V and J ends, which lost 2 bases and 6 bases, there was a span of 13 bases. CDR3 DNA sequence: TGCGCCAGCAGCCAATTTAGACAAGATCAGACCCAGTACTTC. It yields the protein CASSQFRQDQTQYF.

V and J are TRBV27 and TRBJ1-4, with 7 bases matching TRBD1. With V trimmed by 2 bases and J by 8 bases, 8 bases remained unmatched. This CDR3 has 15 residues. The germline gives CDR1 MNHEY, CDR2 SMNVEV (reference sequence). CDR3 protein: CASSLRQGLEEKLFF. The CDR3 region has the DNA TGTGCCAGCAGTTTACGACAGGGATTGGAGGAAAAACTGTTTTTT.

V and J are TRBV2 and TRBJ2-1, with D tentatively TRBD2 (5 bases). Germline-derived CDR1 and CDR2 are SNHLY and FYNNEI. Deletions cut 3 bases from V and 1 base from J, with 10 bases between. This CDR3 contains 15 residues. The CDR3: CASSEAGSSYNEQFF. The CDR3 nucleotides read TGTGCCAGCAGTGAGGCGGGCAGTTCCTACAATGAGCAGTTCTTC. Full variable domain (outside the CDR3, taken from reference TRBV2 and TRBJ2-1): EPEVTQTPSHQVTQMGQEVILRCVPISNHLYFYWYRQILGQKVEFLVSFYNNEISEKSEIFDDQFSVERPDGSNFTLKIRSTKLEDSAMYFCASSEAGSSYNEQFFGPGTRLTVL.

The CDR3 region has the DNA TGTGCCAGCAGCCAGGGACAGGGCGCTTATGAAAAACTGTTTTTT. Protein product: CASSQGQGAYEKLFF. This rearrangement joins TRBV7-2 to TRBJ1-4; 9 nucleotides match TRBD1. Germline V gene sequence: CDR1 SGHTA, CDR2 FQGNSA. Losses at the gene ends were 5 bases for V and 6 bases for J; bases not matched to a gene: 7. The CDR3 runs to 15 residues.

The V call is TRBV5-4, the J call TRBJ2-1; tentatively, D is TRBD1 (5 bases). This CDR3 spans 17 amino acids. Per the germline V gene, CDR1 is SGHNT and CDR2 is YYREEE (reference sequence). V was shortened by 4 bases and J by 6 bases, with 23 bases between the two germline ends. CDR3 amino acids: CASSGARLSLLGNEQFF. DNA of the CDR3: TGTGCCAGCAGCGGGGCTCGTCTTTCCTTACTGGGCAATGAGCAGTTCTTC.

The V call is TRBV15, the J call TRBJ1-2; 7 nucleotides align to TRBD1. The junction had 7 bases not matched to a gene; V was cut back by 0 bases and J by 6 bases. The CDR3 consists of 15 residues. CDR1 and CDR2 (germline): LNHNV, YYDKDF (reference sequence). The CDR3 nucleotides read TGTGCCACCAGCAGAGAAGACAGGGATAGCGATGGCTACACCTTC. Translation: CATSREDRDSDGYTF.

V usage is TRBV5-1 and J usage is TRBJ2-7, with TRBD1 identical over 7 bases. Trimming removed 3 bases from V and 5 bases from J; junction bases left unmatched: 11. Looked up from germline, CDR1 is SGHRS and CDR2 is YFSETQ. The CDR3 length is 15 residues. The CDR3, as DNA: TGCGCCAGCAGCTCGACCTCGACAGGGTTCCACGAGCAGTACTTC. This codes for CASSSTSTGFHEQYF.

V and J are TRBV27 and TRBJ2-5; 8 bases line up with TRBD2. The end of the DNA fits TRBJ2-7 better, so the J call may be wrong. This CDR3 comprises 14 residues. The V gene's germline CDR1 is MNHEY and CDR2 SMNVEV (reference sequence). The CDR3 region is CASSQAGDSYEQYF. CDR3 DNA sequence: TGTGCCAGCAGTCAAGCGGGAGACTCCTACGAGCAGTACTTC.

The chain carries TRBV4-1 and TRBJ1-1, with 8 bases fitting TRBD1. This CDR3 has 15 amino acids. Germline values: CDR1 MGHRA, CDR2 YSYEKL. With 6 bases clipped from V and 1 base from J, the junction kept 7 bases outside the gene matches. The CDR3 reads CASSPGQGSNTEAFF. The CDR3 DNA reads TGCGCCAGCAGTCCTGGACAGGGCTCGAACACTGAAGCTTTCTTT.

The rearrangement uses TRBV7-9 and TRBJ1-1; D is perhaps TRBD1 (6 bases). Germline lookup yields CDR1 SEHNR and CDR2 FQNEAQ (reference sequence). V dropped 8 bases and J dropped 8 bases, with 12 bases sitting between them. This CDR3 has 11 amino acids. The CDR3 DNA reads TGTGCCAGCGGAACCGGGACAGAAGCTTTCTTT. Protein product: CASGTGTEAFF.

V gene TRBV2 combines with J gene TRBJ2-7; TRBD2 aligns across 7 bases. The CDR3 is made up of 11 amino acids. After removal of 11 bases from V and 2 bases from J, the junction contained 3 bases not matched to a gene. Germline V gene sequence: CDR1 SNHLY, CDR2 FYNNEI. The CDR3 nucleotides are TGTGCCTCCCGGGGGGCCTACGAGCAGTACGTC. Its protein product is CASRGAYEQYV.

The chain joins TRBV28 to TRBJ2-3; 8 nucleotides match TRBD2. Germline V gene lookup returns CDR1 MDHEN and CDR2 SYDVKM. The V and J ends lost 6 bases and 4 bases, in that order; junction bases with no gene match: 9. This CDR3 is built from 15 residues. CDR3: CASRISSGSADTQYF. The CDR3 DNA is TGTGCCAGCAGGATCTCAAGCGGGAGTGCAGATACGCAGTATTTT.

The gene calls are TRBV6-5 and TRBJ2-3, with TRBD2 identical over 8 bases. This CDR3 has 16 residues. CDR1 is MNHEY, CDR2 SVGAGI, per germline. V was pared by 4 bases and J by 2 bases, with 8 bases of the junction left unmatched. The CDR3 coding sequence is TGTGCCAGCAGTTCCTACCGGGAGGGGGACACAGATACGCAGTATTTT. This gives the protein CASSSYREGDTDTQYF.

The chain has TRBV7-9 and TRBJ1-1; 12 nucleotides agree with TRBD1. The CDR3 runs to 18 residues. Germline CDR1 is SEHNR and CDR2 is FQNEAQ (reference sequence). V was clipped by 5 bases and J by 4 bases; unmatched bases: 14. CDR3 nucleotides: TGTGCCAGCAGCCCACCGGGGGACAGGGGGCCGTCCCCCACTGAAGCTTTCTTT. Protein product: CASSPPGDRGPSPTEAFF. Drawing the rest from reference TRBV7-9 and TRBJ1-1, the complete variable domain is DTGVSQNPRHKITKRGQNVTFRCDPISEHNRLYWYRQTLGQGPEFLTYFQNEAQLEKSRLLSDRFSAERPKGSFSTLEIQRTEQGDSAMYLCASSPPGDRGPSPTEAFFGQGTRLTVV.

V and J are TRBV19 and TRBJ2-5; 13 bases match TRBD2. CDR1 LNHDA and CDR2 SQIVND come from the germline V gene (reference sequence). The CDR3 length is 16 residues. Losses at the gene ends were 5 bases for V and 5 bases for J; bases not matched to a gene: 8. CDR3: CASSLGLAGEGETQYF. CDR3 in DNA: TGTGCCAGTAGTCTCGGACTAGCGGGAGAAGGCGAGACCCAGTACTTC.